This TCR beta chain stems from a study of shared T cell receptors in the human thymus (dated by TCRdb to the early 2020s). Some background on the complete study: The study examined how self-reactive, shared T-cell receptor alpha chains are generated in the human thymus.

The library was prepared using the immunoSEQ multiplex PCR assay. Drawn from immuneACCESS, this table holds only the in-frame rearrangements with V and J called that TCRdb kept. Clones are partly lost; checked studies trace under half to an unresolved V gene and leave the rest unexplained. The sample profile shows 700,000 or so clones; roughly 85% of them were found once. Around 0.0099% of the sample lies in the top ten. In the case of this clone: Its antigen is not yet known. No per-base quality is available; no much larger clone lies one base away.

From cysteine to phenylalanine, the CDR3 is 17 amino acids long. Only the CDR3 DNA stays, 51 bases, in frame from base 1. V and J are truncated by 4 bases and 2 bases respectively, leaving an intervening sequence of 15 bases. Taken from the germline V gene, the CDR1 and CDR2 loops are LGHNT and FRNRAP. The sample was also reused in another study, on human thymus T cells. The second study also describes: The donors were immunologically healthy infants in Finland who had open corrective cardiac surgery for congenital heart defects. Thymus tissue was obtained as surgical resects removed during corrective cardiac surgery. V and J gene segment usage appeared biased in both thymic and peripheral blood repertoires. The related research found that thymic TCR repertoires overlapped highly between unrelated individuals. The study characterized TCR alpha and beta repertoires from under ten infant thymus samples and a few related peripheral blood samples. Donor ages ranging from roughly 7 to 250 days were recorded, and about six male and a couple of female infants were included in the cohort. Thymocytes were released mechanically from tissue and stored at -70 °C as pellets of about 9-32 million cells. Genomic DNA was extracted from frozen cell pellets with a QIAsymphony instrument. The immunoSEQ multiplex PCR assay was used to amplify the TCRB and TCRAD loci from a standardized quantity of quality-controlled genomic DNA. The amplicons covered the V(D)J region and were long enough to include the CDR3 and to identify the V and J genes. The amplicons were sequenced on an Illumina platform via the commercial immunoSEQ service. Primer bias and sequencing errors were corrected as previously described, and TCRAD and TCRB definitions were based on the IMGT database. The repertoires were analysed using immunoSEQ Analyzer 3.0 and VDJTools for basic statistics, V/J segment usage, diversity estimates, rarefaction and pairwise overlap. To estimate diversity, the Chao1, ChaoE, Efron-Thisted, Shannon and inverse Simpson indices were applied, and diversity was also estimated on datasets down-sampled to the smallest sample. Repertoire overlap used strict matching of CDR3 nucleotide sequence, V gene and J gene, with Jaccard-based multidimensional scaling clustering. Thymus samples yielded on average approximately 840,000 unique TCRB clonotypes, compared with 75,000 to 100,000 from blood samples.

Sequencing used thymocytes. The source is a girl under three years old with a congenital heart defect. Donor details come from another sample of the same person, matched by shared clones. The chain was built from TRBV12-5 and TRBJ1-6; the best D guess is TRBD1, with 5 bases matching. The CDR3 corresponds to CASGYVDNSPYNSPLHF. At the DNA level, the sequence is TGTGCTAGTGGTTATGTGGACAACTCGCCCTATAATTCACCCCTCCACTTT.